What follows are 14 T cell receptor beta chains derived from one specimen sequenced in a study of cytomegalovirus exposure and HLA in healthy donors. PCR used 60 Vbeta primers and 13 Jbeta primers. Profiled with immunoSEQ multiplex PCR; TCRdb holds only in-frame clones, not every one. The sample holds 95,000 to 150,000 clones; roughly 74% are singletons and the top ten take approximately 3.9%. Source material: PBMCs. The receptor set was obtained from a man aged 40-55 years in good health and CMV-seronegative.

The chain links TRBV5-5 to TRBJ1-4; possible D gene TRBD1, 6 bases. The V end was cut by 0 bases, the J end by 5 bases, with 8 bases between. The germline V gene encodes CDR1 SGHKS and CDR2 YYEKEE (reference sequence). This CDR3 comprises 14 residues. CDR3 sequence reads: CASSLAGQNEKLFF. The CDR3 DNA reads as TGTGCCAGCAGCTTGGCTGGACAGAATGAAAAACTGTTTTTT.

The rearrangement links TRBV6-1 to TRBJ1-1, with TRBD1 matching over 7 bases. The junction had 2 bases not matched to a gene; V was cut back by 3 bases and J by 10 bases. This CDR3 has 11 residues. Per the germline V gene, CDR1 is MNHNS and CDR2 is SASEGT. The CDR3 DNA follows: TGTGCCAGCAGTGAGACAGGGTCAGCTTTCTTT. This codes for CASSETGSAFF.

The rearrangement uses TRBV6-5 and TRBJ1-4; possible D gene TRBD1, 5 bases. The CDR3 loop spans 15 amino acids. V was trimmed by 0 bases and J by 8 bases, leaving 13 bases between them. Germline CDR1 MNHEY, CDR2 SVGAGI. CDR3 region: CASSYSTGGGEKLFF. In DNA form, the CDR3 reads TGTGCCAGCAGTTACTCGACGGGGGGTGGCGAAAAACTGTTTTTT.

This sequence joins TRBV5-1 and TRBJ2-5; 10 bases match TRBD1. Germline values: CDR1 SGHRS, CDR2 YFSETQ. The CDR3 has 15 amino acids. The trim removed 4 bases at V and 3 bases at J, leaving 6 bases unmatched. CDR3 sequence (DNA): TGCGCCAGCAGCCCGGGGGACAGGGGTGAAGAGACCCAGTACTTC. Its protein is CASSPGDRGEETQYF.

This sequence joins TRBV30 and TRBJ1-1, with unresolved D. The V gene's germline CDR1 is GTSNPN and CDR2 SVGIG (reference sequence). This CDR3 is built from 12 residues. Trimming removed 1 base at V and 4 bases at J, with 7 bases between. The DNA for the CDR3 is TGTGCCTGGAGTGGGGAGGGCACTGAAGCTTTCTTT. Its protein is CAWSGEGTEAFF.

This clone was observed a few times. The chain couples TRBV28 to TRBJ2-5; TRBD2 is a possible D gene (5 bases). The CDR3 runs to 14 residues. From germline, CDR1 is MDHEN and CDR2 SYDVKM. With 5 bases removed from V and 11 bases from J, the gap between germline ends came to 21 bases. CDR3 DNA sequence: TGTGCCAGCAGTCCTCTACTACGGTATTGGGAGCAGTACTTC. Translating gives CASSPLLRYWEQYF.

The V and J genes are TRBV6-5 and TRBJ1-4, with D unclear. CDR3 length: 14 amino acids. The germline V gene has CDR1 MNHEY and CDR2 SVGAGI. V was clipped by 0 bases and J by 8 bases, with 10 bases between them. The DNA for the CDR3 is TGTGCCAGCAGTTACTCTCCCGGAGCGGAAAAACTGTTTTTT. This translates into CASSYSPGAEKLFF.

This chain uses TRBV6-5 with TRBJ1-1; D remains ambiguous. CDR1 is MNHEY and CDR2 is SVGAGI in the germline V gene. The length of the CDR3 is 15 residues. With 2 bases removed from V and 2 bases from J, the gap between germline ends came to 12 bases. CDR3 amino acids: CASSYRGRTNTEAFF. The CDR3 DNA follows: TGTGCCAGCAGTTACCGTGGACGGACTAACACTGAAGCTTTCTTT.

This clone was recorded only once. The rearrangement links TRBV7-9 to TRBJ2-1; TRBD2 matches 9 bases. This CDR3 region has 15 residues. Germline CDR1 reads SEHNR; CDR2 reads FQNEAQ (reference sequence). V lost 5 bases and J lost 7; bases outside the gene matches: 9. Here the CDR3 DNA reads TGTGCCAGCAGCGCAGCGGGGGGTATTGTTAATGAGCAGTTCTTC. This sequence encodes CASSAAGGIVNEQFF. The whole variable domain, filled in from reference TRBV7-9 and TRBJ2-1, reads DTGVSQNPRHKITKRGQNVTFRCDPISEHNRLYWYRQTLGQGPEFLTYFQNEAQLEKSRLLSDRFSAERPKGSFSTLEIQRTEQGDSAMYLCASSAAGGIVNEQFFGPGTRLTVL.

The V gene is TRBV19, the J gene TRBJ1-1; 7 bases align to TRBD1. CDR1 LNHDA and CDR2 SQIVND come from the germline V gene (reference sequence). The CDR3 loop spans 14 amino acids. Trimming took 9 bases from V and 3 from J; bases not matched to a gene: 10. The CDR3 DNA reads TGTGCCAGCAGGATCGAGACAGGGTACACTGAAGCTTTCTTT. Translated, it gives CASRIETGYTEAFF.

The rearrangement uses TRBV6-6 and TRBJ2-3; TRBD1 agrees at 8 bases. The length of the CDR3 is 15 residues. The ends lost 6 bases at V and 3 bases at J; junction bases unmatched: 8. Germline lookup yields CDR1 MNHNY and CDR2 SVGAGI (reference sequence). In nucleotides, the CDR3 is TGTGCCAGCAGCCCCCGACAGGGGACAACAGATACGCAGTATTTT. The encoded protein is CASSPRQGTTDTQYF.

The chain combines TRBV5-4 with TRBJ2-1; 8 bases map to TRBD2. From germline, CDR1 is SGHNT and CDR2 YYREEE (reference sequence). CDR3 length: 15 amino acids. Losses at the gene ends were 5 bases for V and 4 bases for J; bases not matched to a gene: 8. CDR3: CASRRTGGGYNEQFF. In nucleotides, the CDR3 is TGTGCCAGCAGACGAACGGGGGGGGGATACAATGAGCAGTTCTTC. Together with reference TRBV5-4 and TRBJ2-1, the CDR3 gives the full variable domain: ETGVTQSPTHLIKTRGQQVTLRCSSQSGHNTVSWYQQALGQGPQFIFQYYREEENGRGNFPPRFSGLQFPNYSSELNVNALELDDSALYLCASRRTGGGYNEQFFGPGTRLTVL.

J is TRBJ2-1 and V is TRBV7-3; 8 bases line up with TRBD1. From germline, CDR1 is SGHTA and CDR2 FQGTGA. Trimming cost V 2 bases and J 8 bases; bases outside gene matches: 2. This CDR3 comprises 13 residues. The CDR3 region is CASSLDRGHEQFF. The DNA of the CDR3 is TGTGCCAGCAGCTTAGACAGGGGCCATGAGCAGTTCTTC.

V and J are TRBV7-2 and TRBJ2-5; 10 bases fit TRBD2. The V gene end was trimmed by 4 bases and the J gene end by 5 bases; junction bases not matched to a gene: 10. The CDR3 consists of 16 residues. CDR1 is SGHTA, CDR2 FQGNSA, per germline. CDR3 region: CASSSTSGGALETQYF. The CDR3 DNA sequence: TGTGCCAGCAGCTCCACGAGCGGGGGGGCCTTGGAGACCCAGTACTTC.